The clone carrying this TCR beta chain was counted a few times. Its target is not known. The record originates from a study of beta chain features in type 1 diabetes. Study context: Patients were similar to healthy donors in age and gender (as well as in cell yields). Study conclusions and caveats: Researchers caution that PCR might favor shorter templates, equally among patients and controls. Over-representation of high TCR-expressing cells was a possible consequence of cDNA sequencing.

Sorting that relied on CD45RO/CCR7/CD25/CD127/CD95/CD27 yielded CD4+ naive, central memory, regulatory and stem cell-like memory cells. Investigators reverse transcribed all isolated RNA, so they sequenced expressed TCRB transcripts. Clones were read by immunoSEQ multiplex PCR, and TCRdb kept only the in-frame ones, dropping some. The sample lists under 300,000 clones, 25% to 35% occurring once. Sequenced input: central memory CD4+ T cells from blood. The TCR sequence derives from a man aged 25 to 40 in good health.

For the CDR3, the DNA is TGTGCCAGCTCACCACGGCATGGCTACACCTTC. Translating gives CASSPRHGYTF. The chain employs TRBV18 and TRBJ1-2; D gene unclear. With 1 base removed from V and 6 bases from J, the gap between germline ends came to 3 bases. Per the germline V gene, CDR1 is KGHSH and CDR2 is LQKENI. The CDR3 totals 11 residues.